A single sample gave rise to the 23 T cell receptor beta chains below, sequenced in a study of shared clonotypes between healthy human individuals. This table comes from immunoSEQ multiplex PCR, and its TCRdb copy is limited to in-frame clones, with some not included. The table has about 2.4 million clones, roughly nine tenths seen once. Source material: naive CD4+ T cells sorted from blood. Subset here: CD45RA+ positively selected. The receptors were gathered from a man aged 18 to 29 in good health.

The rearrangement links TRBV6-1 to TRBJ2-5, with D possibly TRBD2 on 5 matching bases. Trimming shortened V by 10 bases and J by 4 bases, and 19 bases separated the two germline ends. Germline V lookup: CDR1 MNHNS, CDR2 SASEGT. This CDR3 is built from 14 residues. The CDR3 reads CATDPDGEGETQYF. CDR3 in DNA: TGTGCCACCGACCCGGACGGCGAGGGAGAGACCCAGTACTTC.

Details on this clone: The same CDR3 also results from other DNA sequences found in this sample. The V call is TRBV19, the J call TRBJ1-4, with a weak D call TRBD1 (6 bases). The CDR3 length is 14 residues. V was shortened by 3 bases and J by 2 bases, with 7 bases between the two germline ends. Germline-derived CDR1 and CDR2 are LNHDA and SQIVND (reference sequence). This CDR3 is CASSITGTNEKLFF. The CDR3 region has the DNA TGTGCCAGTAGTATTACAGGGACTAATGAAAAACTGTTTTTT.

This clone was counted a single time. V gene TRBV6-1 combines with J gene TRBJ1-3, with a tentative D call TRBD1 (5 bases). V lost 9 bases to trimming and J lost 2 bases, with 17 bases between them. Germline V gives CDR1 MNHNS, CDR2 SASEGT. CDR3 size: 15 residues. This CDR3 is CASGAGVPAGNTIYF. Here the CDR3 DNA reads TGTGCCAGTGGGGCGGGCGTCCCCGCTGGAAACACCATATATTTT.

The genes are TRBV5-4 and TRBJ2-5; 8 positions match TRBD1. This CDR3 is built from 13 residues. V was clipped by 4 bases and J by 5 bases; unmatched bases: 4. Germline CDR1 is SGHNT and CDR2 is YYREEE (reference sequence). The CDR3 DNA reads TGTGCCAGCAGCCAGGACAGGGTGGAGACCCAGTACTTC. Translation gives CASSQDRVETQYF.

The V and J genes are TRBV10-3 and TRBJ2-1; TRBD2 matches at 8 bases. Trimming at V came to 9 bases and at J to 6 bases, leaving 7 bases not matched to a gene. Looked up from germline, CDR1 is ENHRY and CDR2 is SYGVKD. The CDR3 covers 13 residues. The DNA of the CDR3 is TGTGCCATGGCGGGGGGCCCTTTCAATGAGCAGTTCTTC. It is translated as CAMAGGPFNEQFF.

The count of this clone is one. The chain carries TRBV7-2 and TRBJ2-7; the match to TRBD2 covers 9 bases. Germline lookup yields CDR1 SGHTA and CDR2 FQGNSA. The ends lost 5 bases at V and 11 bases at J; junction bases unmatched: 10. The CDR3 is made up of 13 amino acids. DNA for the CDR3: TGTGCCAGCAGCCTGGGGACTAGCCGAGGGGAGTACTTC. Translation gives CASSLGTSRGEYF. Complete variable domain (other parts from reference TRBV7-2 and TRBJ2-7): GAGVSQSPSNKVTEKGKDVELRCDPISGHTALYWYRQSLGQGLEFLIYFQGNSAPDKSGLPSDRFSAERTGGSVSTLTIQRTQQEDSAVYLCASSLGTSRGEYFGPGTRLTVT.

The rearrangement uses TRBV30 and TRBJ2-7; D possibly corresponds to TRBD1 (6 bases). CDR3 size: 12 residues. V gave up 0 bases and J gave up 5 bases, with 8 bases separating them. Germline V lookup: CDR1 GTSNPN, CDR2 SVGIG (reference sequence). CDR3: CAWSVGGNEQYF. The CDR3, as DNA: TGTGCCTGGAGTGTTGGGGGCAACGAGCAGTACTTC.

This clone was recorded only once. The J gene is TRBJ1-1, the V gene TRBV21-1; TRBD1 reflects the table's D call only, with no check against the DNA. TRBV21-1 is a known pseudogene. The CDR3 loop spans 16 amino acids. The CDR3 loop is CASSKHLRDRNTEAFF. The CDR3 coding sequence is TGTGCCAGCAGCAAACACCTAAGGGACAGGAACACTGAAGCTTTCTTT.

The V call is TRBV28, the J call TRBJ2-2; 12 bases agree with TRBD2. The CDR3 contains 15 residues. Looked up from germline, CDR1 is MDHEN and CDR2 is SYDVKM. Unmatched junction bases numbered 2, after V lost 3 bases and J lost 6 bases. CDR3: CASSLASGRAGELFF. The CDR3 nucleotides are TGTGCCAGCAGTTTGGCTAGCGGGAGGGCCGGGGAGCTGTTTTTT.

The chain links TRBV5-8 to TRBJ2-3; tentative D call: TRBD2 (7 bases). CDR3 length: 18 residues. Germline V CDR1 and CDR2: SGHTS, YDEGEE. V was pared by 4 bases and J by 1 base, with 22 bases between. CDR3: CASSRTGGGRGGTDTQYF. The DNA for the CDR3 is TGTGCCAGCAGCCGGACGGGGGGCGGACGGGGTGGCACAGATACGCAGTATTTT.

The rearrangement links TRBV5-1 to TRBJ2-1, with D tentatively TRBD2 (6 bases). The CDR3 has 15 amino acids. Germline lookup yields CDR1 SGHRS and CDR2 YFSETQ. The V end was cut by 2 bases, the J end by 2 bases, with 11 bases between. The CDR3 loop reads CASSFTSSPYNEQFF. The CDR3 nucleotides are TGCGCCAGCAGCTTTACTAGCTCTCCCTACAATGAGCAGTTCTTC.

The rearrangement joins TRBV30 to TRBJ2-6, with D perhaps TRBD2 (6 bases). Germline V gene data show CDR1 as GTSNPN and CDR2 as SVGIG (reference sequence). This CDR3 comprises 18 residues. V was cut by 1 base and J by 0 bases, with 16 bases left in between. For the CDR3, the DNA is TGTGCCTGGAGTGCCATATGGCGGGATGGCTCTGGGGCCAACGTCCTGACTTTC. This sequence encodes CAWSAIWRDGSGANVLTF.

The chain couples TRBV6-6 to TRBJ2-5; D remains ambiguous. Per the germline V gene, CDR1 is MNHNY and CDR2 is SVGAGI (reference sequence). The CDR3 loop spans 13 amino acids. V lost 8 bases and J 5 bases, leaving 15 bases between the germline ends. CDR3 coding DNA: TGTGCCAGCGGATTTAGGGCGTCGGAGACCCAGTACTTC. Protein sequence: CASGFRASETQYF.

The chain employs TRBV6-1 and TRBJ1-1, with D maybe TRBD1 (5 bases). CDR3 length equals 13 residues. Trimming took off 5 bases at V and 3 bases at J, with 10 bases between the two ends. Germline V gene lookup returns CDR1 MNHNS and CDR2 SASEGT. CDR3 region: CASSYDSYTEAFF. For the CDR3, the DNA is TGTGCCAGCAGTTATGACAGTTACACTGAAGCTTTCTTT.

The table lists this clone with a few counts. The same CDR3 is also encoded by other DNA sequences in this sample. The CDR3 is CASSERGTGELFF. The CDR3 bases are TGCGCCAGCAGTGAGAGAGGGACCGGGGAGCTGTTTTTT. The chain combines TRBV10-1 with TRBJ2-2; possible D gene TRBD2, 5 bases. Germline V gene lookup returns CDR1 WNHNN and CDR2 SYGVQD (reference sequence). The V gene lost 2 bases and the J gene lost 5 bases, with 6 bases spanning the gap. This CDR3 is 13 amino acids long.

The CDR3 loop is CASGSQLYYGYTF. CDR3 in DNA: TGTGCCAGCGGGAGCCAACTCTATTATGGCTACACCTTC. The chain combines TRBV2 with TRBJ1-2; D remains unclear. The CDR3 runs 13 residues. V dropped 8 bases and J dropped 5 bases, with 15 bases sitting between them. Per germline, CDR1 SNHLY and CDR2 FYNNEI.

The V and J genes are TRBV9 and TRBJ1-3; D is unclear. Trimming cost V 0 bases and J 0 bases, with 13 bases left between them. CDR1 is SGDLS, CDR2 YYNGEE, per germline. CDR3 length: 17 amino acids. The CDR3 spells CASSVGPVESSGNTIYF. CDR3 nucleotides: TGTGCCAGCAGCGTAGGCCCGGTTGAAAGCTCTGGAAACACCATATATTTT.

The genes are TRBV5-1 and TRBJ2-1; the match to TRBD2 covers 9 bases. With 3 bases clipped from V and 5 bases from J, the junction kept 6 bases outside the gene matches. There are 15 residues in the CDR3. Germline V gene lookup returns CDR1 SGHRS and CDR2 YFSETQ. This chain's CDR3 is CASSYSGSGHNEQFF. The DNA of the CDR3 is TGCGCCAGCAGCTATAGCGGGAGTGGACACAATGAGCAGTTCTTC.

The chain links TRBV5-4 to TRBJ1-3, with 7 bases fitting TRBD1. In germline, CDR1 is SGHNT, CDR2 YYREEE (reference sequence). CDR3 size: 17 residues. V was pared by 4 bases and J by 0 bases, with 10 bases of the junction left unmatched. The CDR3 reads CASSPAGTAISGNTIYF. DNA for the CDR3: TGTGCCAGCAGCCCCGCCGGGACAGCCATCTCTGGAAACACCATATATTTT.

A single count supports this clone. The chain links TRBV29-1 to TRBJ1-1, with a weak D call TRBD1 (5 bases). V lost 7 bases, J lost 1 base, and 13 bases lay in between. The CDR3 runs to 13 residues. In germline, CDR1 is SQVTM, CDR2 ANQGSEA. The CDR3 nucleotides read TGCAGCGATACGGGACTCGCGAACACTGAAGCTTTCTTT. This encodes CSDTGLANTEAFF.

The chain couples TRBV7-2 to TRBJ1-1; no firm D call. Trimming left V 5 bases short and J 1 base short, with 11 bases between. Looked up from germline, CDR1 is SGHTA and CDR2 is FQGNSA. The CDR3 consists of 14 residues. The DNA for the CDR3 is TGTGCCAGCAGCCAAGGGAGAGGGAACACTGAAGCTTTCTTT. It translates to CASSQGRGNTEAFF.

The chain joins TRBV4-1 to TRBJ1-1; the D gene is possibly TRBD1 (5 bases). CDR3 length: 13 amino acids. V was trimmed by 3 bases and J by 6 bases, leaving 11 bases between them. CDR1 and CDR2 (germline): MGHRA, YSYEKL. Here the CDR3 DNA reads TGCGCCAGCAGCCATTGGAGGGGACCTGAAGCTTTCTTT. Protein product: CASSHWRGPEAFF.

The chain recombines TRBV28 with TRBJ1-5; tentative D call: TRBD1 (6 bases). V lost 4 bases to trimming and J lost 8 bases, with 12 bases between them. The CDR3 extends over 13 amino acids. CDR1 is MDHEN, CDR2 SYDVKM, per germline. The CDR3 sequence is CASSSRQAKPQHF. The CDR3 nucleotides read TGTGCCAGCAGTTCCAGACAGGCCAAGCCCCAGCATTTT.